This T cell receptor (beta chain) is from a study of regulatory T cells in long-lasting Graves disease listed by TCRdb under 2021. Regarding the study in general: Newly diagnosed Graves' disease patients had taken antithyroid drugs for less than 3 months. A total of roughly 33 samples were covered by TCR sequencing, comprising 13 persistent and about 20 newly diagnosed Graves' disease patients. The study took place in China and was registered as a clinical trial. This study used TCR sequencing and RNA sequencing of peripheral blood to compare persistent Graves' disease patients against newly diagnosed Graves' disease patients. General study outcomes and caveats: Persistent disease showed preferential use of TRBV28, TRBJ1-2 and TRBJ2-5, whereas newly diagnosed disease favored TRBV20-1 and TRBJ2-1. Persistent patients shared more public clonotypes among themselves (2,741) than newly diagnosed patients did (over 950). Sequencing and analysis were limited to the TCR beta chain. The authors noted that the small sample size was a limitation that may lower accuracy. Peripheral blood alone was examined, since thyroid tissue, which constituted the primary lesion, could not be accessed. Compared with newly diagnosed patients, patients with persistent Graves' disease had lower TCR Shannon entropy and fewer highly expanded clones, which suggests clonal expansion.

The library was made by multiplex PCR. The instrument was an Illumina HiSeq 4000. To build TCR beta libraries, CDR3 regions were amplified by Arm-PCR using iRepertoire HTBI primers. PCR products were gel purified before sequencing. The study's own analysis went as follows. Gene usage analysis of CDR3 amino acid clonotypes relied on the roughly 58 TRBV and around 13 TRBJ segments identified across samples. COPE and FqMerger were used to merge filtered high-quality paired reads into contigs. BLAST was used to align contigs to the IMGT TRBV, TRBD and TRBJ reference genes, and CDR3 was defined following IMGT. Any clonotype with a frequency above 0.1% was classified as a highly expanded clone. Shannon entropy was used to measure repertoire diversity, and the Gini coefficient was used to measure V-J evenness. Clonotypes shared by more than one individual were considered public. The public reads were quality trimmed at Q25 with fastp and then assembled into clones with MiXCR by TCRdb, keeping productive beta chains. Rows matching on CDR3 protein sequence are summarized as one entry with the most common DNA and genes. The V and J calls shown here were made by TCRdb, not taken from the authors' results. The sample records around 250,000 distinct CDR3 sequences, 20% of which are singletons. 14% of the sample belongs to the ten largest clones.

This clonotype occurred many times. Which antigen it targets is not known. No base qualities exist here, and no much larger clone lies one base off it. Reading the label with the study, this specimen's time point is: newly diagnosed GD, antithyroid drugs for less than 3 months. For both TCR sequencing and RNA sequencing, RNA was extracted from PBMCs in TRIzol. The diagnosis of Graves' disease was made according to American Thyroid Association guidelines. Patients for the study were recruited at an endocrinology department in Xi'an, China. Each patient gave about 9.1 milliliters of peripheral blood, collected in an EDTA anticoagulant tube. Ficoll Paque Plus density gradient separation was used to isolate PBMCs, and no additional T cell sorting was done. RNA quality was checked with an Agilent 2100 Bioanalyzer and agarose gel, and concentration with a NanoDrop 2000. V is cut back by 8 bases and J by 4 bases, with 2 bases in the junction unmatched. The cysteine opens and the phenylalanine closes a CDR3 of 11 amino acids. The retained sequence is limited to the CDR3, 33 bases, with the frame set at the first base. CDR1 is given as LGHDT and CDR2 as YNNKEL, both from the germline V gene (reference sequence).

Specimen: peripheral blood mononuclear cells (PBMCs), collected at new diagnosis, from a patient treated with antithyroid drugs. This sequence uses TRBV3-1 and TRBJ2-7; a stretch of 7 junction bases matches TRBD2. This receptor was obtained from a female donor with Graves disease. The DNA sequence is TGTGCCAGCGGGACTACATACGAGCAGTACTTC. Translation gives CASGTTYEQYF.